This entry lists 27 T cell receptor beta chains sequenced from one sample in a study of blood T cell repertoires in COVID-19. Some clones are missing from TCRdb's copy, which holds only in-frame ones; the method was immunoSEQ multiplex PCR. The table shows approximately 150,000 clones, with 70% to 90% occurring only once. Sequenced material: peripheral blood. Every receptor here comes from a human donor with acute or convalescent COVID-19. The donor label of this sample is uncertain.

This sequence joins TRBV5-6 and TRBJ1-5, with TRBD1 matching 7 bases. This CDR3 spans 15 amino acids. V trimming: 4 bases; J trimming: 6 bases; junction bases outside the gene matches: 10. Germline values: CDR1 SGHDT, CDR2 YYEEEE. This chain's CDR3 is CASSSTQGFRQPQHF. Written as DNA, the CDR3 is TGTGCCAGCAGCAGCACACAGGGGTTTCGTCAGCCCCAGCATTTT.

This chain joins TRBV19 and TRBJ1-5; TRBD1 matches 7 bases. Per germline, CDR1 LNHDA and CDR2 SQIVND (reference sequence). The CDR3 loop spans 15 amino acids. V trimming: 4 bases; J trimming: 2 bases; junction bases outside the gene matches: 5. The CDR3 is CASSRTGGGNQPQHF. The DNA of the CDR3 is TGTGCCAGTAGTAGGACAGGTGGCGGCAATCAGCCCCAGCATTTT.

V and J are TRBV28 and TRBJ1-1; 8 nucleotides align to TRBD1. The CDR3 contains 14 residues. In germline, CDR1 is MDHEN, CDR2 SYDVKM. With V trimmed by 2 bases and J by 1 base, 0 bases remained unmatched. This CDR3 is CASSLGQGNTEAFF. CDR3 sequence (DNA): TGTGCCAGCAGTTTAGGACAGGGGAACACTGAAGCTTTCTTT.

This chain uses TRBV27 with TRBJ1-2, with 8 bases aligning to TRBD1. Germline V gives CDR1 MNHEY, CDR2 SMNVEV (reference sequence). J was trimmed by 2 bases and V by 5 bases; bases with no gene match: 7. There are 15 residues in the CDR3. CDR3 in amino acids: CASSPTRTGNYGYTF. The DNA for the CDR3 is TGTGCCAGCAGTCCCACCCGGACAGGGAACTATGGCTACACCTTC.

The V call is TRBV6-2 or TRBV6-3, the J call TRBJ2-2; D is uncertain. V lost 2 bases, J lost 9 bases, and 16 bases lay in between. Germline values: CDR1 MNHEY, CDR2 SVGEGT. The CDR3 runs 15 residues. CDR3 nucleotide sequence: TGTGCCAGCAGTTACCACGTCGAGGAAGTAAGGGAGCTGTTTTTT. The encoded protein is CASSYHVEEVRELFF.

The genes are TRBV7-2 and TRBJ1-2; D gene ambiguous. There are 14 residues in the CDR3. Germline V CDR1 and CDR2: SGHTA, FQGNSA. The V and J ends lost 2 bases and 3 bases respectively, with 10 bases between them. The CDR3, as DNA: TGTGCCAGCAGCTTACTAGTTAATGACTATGGCTACACCTTC. It is translated as CASSLLVNDYGYTF. The complete variable domain, with remaining parts taken from reference TRBV7-2 and TRBJ1-2, reads GAGVSQSPSNKVTEKGKDVELRCDPISGHTALYWYRQSLGQGLEFLIYFQGNSAPDKSGLPSDRFSAERTGGSVSTLTIQRTQQEDSAVYLCASSLLVNDYGYTFGSGTRLTVV.

The rearrangement uses TRBV2 and TRBJ1-2, with D possibly matching TRBD1 (5 bases). Per germline, CDR1 SNHLY and CDR2 FYNNEI. Trimming took 6 bases from V and 6 from J, leaving 14 bases between them. The CDR3 length is 13 residues. The CDR3: CASRPRVGDGYTF. The CDR3 coding sequence is TGTGCCAGCAGACCCAGGGTGGGCGATGGCTACACCTTC.

This chain joins TRBV7-3 and TRBJ2-1; TRBD1 agrees at 10 bases. From germline, CDR1 is SGHTA and CDR2 FQGTGA. The ends lost 1 base at V and 8 bases at J; junction bases unmatched: 14. The CDR3 consists of 18 residues. The CDR3 here is CASSLMGPGTGDRDEQFF. The DNA for the CDR3 is TGTGCCAGCAGCTTAATGGGACCCGGGACAGGGGATCGGGATGAGCAGTTCTTC.

The rearrangement links TRBV12-5 to TRBJ2-3; D remains ambiguous. Germline loops: CDR1 LGHNT, CDR2 FRNRAP. V was clipped by 7 bases and J by 0 bases, with 11 bases between them. The CDR3 length is 14 residues. The CDR3 DNA sequence: TGTGCTAGTGTTTGGGCACTTAGCACAGATACGCAGTATTTT. It is translated as CASVWALSTDTQYF. Supplemented by reference TRBV12-5 and TRBJ2-3, the full variable domain reads DARVTQTPRHKVTEMGQEVTMRCQPILGHNTVFWYRQTMMQGLELLAYFRNRAPLDDSGMPKDRFSAEMPDATLATLKIQPSEPRDSAVYFCASVWALSTDTQYFGPGTRLTVL.

The V call is TRBV11-2, the J call TRBJ2-6; D may be TRBD1 (7 bases). V was cut by 5 bases and J by 3 bases, with 11 bases left in between. Per the germline V gene, CDR1 is SGHAT and CDR2 is FQNNGV. The CDR3 loop spans 15 amino acids. The CDR3 DNA follows: TGTGCCAGCAGCGCGGGGACAGTTGGGGCCAACGTCCTGACTTTC. Its protein is CASSAGTVGANVLTF.

The gene calls are TRBV19 and TRBJ1-5; D is possibly TRBD1 (5 bases). Trimming removed 10 bases at V and 2 bases at J, with 12 bases between. The germline gives CDR1 LNHDA, CDR2 SQIVND (reference sequence). CDR3 length: 13 residues. CDR3 nucleotides: TGTGCCACGAGGCAGGGCGGCAATCAGCCCCAGCATTTT. Translating it yields CATRQGGNQPQHF.

The chain employs TRBV6-5 and TRBJ2-3; D gene uncertain. Per germline, CDR1 MNHEY and CDR2 SVGAGI. This CDR3 is built from 14 residues. Trimming left V 0 bases short and J 3 bases short, with 7 bases between. As DNA, the CDR3 is TGTGCCAGCAGTTACTCGAGGCAGACAGATACGCAGTATTTT. This gives the protein CASSYSRQTDTQYF.

V usage is TRBV6-6 and J usage is TRBJ1-5, with D possibly being TRBD1 (5 bases). Germline assignment: CDR1 MNHNY and CDR2 SVGAGI (reference sequence). V was pared by 6 bases and J by 1 base, with 16 bases between. The CDR3 extends over 16 amino acids. CDR3 bases: TGTGCCAGCAGCCTCGGCCGTGGGGGGAGCAATCAGCCCCAGCATTTT. It specifies CASSLGRGGSNQPQHF.

The rearrangement links TRBV28 to TRBJ2-3; 7 bases agree with TRBD2. V gave up 1 base and J gave up 6 bases; unmatched junction bases: 4. Germline CDR1 MDHEN, CDR2 SYDVKM. The length of the CDR3 is 14 residues. CDR3 protein: CASSLLREQDTQYF. DNA for the CDR3: TGTGCCAGCAGTTTATTGCGGGAGCAGGATACGCAGTATTTT.

This clone turned up a few times. The chain has TRBV7-2 and TRBJ1-1; 10 bases are a match to TRBD1. CDR1 and CDR2 from the germline V gene are SGHTA and FQGNSA. Trimming removed 3 bases from V and 5 bases from J; junction bases left unmatched: 12. The CDR3 spans 17 residues. The CDR3 loop reads CASSFRTGGSVGTEAFF. CDR3 nucleotides: TGTGCCAGCAGCTTTCGGACAGGGGGATCCGTTGGGACTGAAGCTTTCTTT.

The chain is built from TRBV28 and TRBJ1-1; 7 bases match TRBD1. The CDR3 runs 14 residues. V shed 6 bases and J 3 bases; nucleotides not matched to a gene: 7. Per the germline V gene, CDR1 is MDHEN and CDR2 is SYDVKM. The DNA for the CDR3 is TGTGCCAGCAGGGAAGAGGGGGCGGACACTGAAGCTTTCTTT. Translated: CASREEGADTEAFF.

This clone was seen only a few times. The chain is built from TRBV11-2 and TRBJ2-3; D perhaps matches TRBD1 (5 bases). Germline CDR1 and CDR2: SGHAT and FQNNGV. The CDR3 is made up of 14 amino acids. Trimming removed 5 bases at V and 2 bases at J, with 11 bases between. Here the CDR3 reads CASSPGLFTDTQYF. In nucleotides, the CDR3 is TGTGCCAGCAGCCCAGGGCTGTTCACAGATACGCAGTATTTT. Variable domain in full (rest from reference TRBV11-2 and TRBJ2-3): EAGVAQSPRYKIIEKRQSVAFWCNPISGHATLYWYQQILGQGPKLLIQFQNNGVVDDSQLPKDRFSAERLKGVDSTLKIQPAKLEDSAVYLCASSPGLFTDTQYFGPGTRLTVL.

This clone was observed once. The CDR3 coding sequence is TGTGCCAGCAGTTTCCGGACTAGCGGTCGCACAGATACGCAGTATTTT. It specifies CASSFRTSGRTDTQYF. The chain employs TRBV28 and TRBJ2-3; 10 bases match TRBD2. The V gene's germline CDR1 is MDHEN and CDR2 SYDVKM. The junction had 4 bases not matched to a gene; V was cut back by 3 bases and J by 1 base. The CDR3 is made up of 16 amino acids.

This clone was recorded only once. The chain carries TRBV12-3 or TRBV12-4 and TRBJ2-3; D is unclear. The CDR3 spans 13 residues. V lost 4 bases, J lost 2 bases, and 7 bases lay in between. The CDR3 DNA reads as TGTGCCAGCAGTTCCCTTTACACAGATACGCAGTATTTT. Protein product: CASSSLYTDTQYF.

The chain joins TRBV6-2 or TRBV6-3 to TRBJ2-1, with 15 bases fitting TRBD2. Per germline, CDR1 MNHEY and CDR2 SVGEGT. V was clipped by 3 bases and J by 5 bases; unmatched bases: 14. This CDR3 is built from 20 residues. The CDR3 spells CASSYTRTSGRAYDDNEQFF. The CDR3 bases are TGTGCCAGCAGTTATACTAGGACTAGCGGGAGGGCCTATGATGACAATGAGCAGTTCTTC.

DNA for the CDR3: TGTGCCAGCAGCGTAGACAACAGGGGAAACTATGGCTACACCTTC. Amino acid sequence: CASSVDNRGNYGYTF. The chain recombines TRBV9 with TRBJ1-2; 7 bases line up with TRBD1. CDR1 is SGDLS and CDR2 is YYNGEE in the germline V gene. V was clipped by 0 bases and J by 2 bases; unmatched bases: 4. This CDR3 has 15 amino acids.

The chain couples TRBV4-3 to TRBJ1-2, with D possibly matching TRBD1 (6 bases). Germline-derived CDR1 and CDR2 are LGHNA and YSLEER. V was shortened by 4 bases and J by 8 bases, with 17 bases between the two germline ends. The CDR3 is 14 residues long. The CDR3 here is CASSPGEAGEGYTF. The CDR3 region has the DNA TGCGCCAGCAGCCCGGGCGAGGCAGGGGAAGGCTACACCTTC.

J is TRBJ2-2 and V is TRBV7-2; a possible D gene is TRBD1 (6 bases). Germline V gene sequence: CDR1 SGHTA, CDR2 FQGNSA. Trimming shortened V by 5 bases and J by 3 bases, and 13 bases separated the two germline ends. The CDR3 sequence is 15 residues long. The CDR3 nucleotides read TGTGCCAGCAGCCATAGACAGGCCTACACCGGGGAGCTGTTTTTT. Amino acids: CASSHRQAYTGELFF.

J is TRBJ1-1 and V is TRBV28; TRBD1 matches 9 bases. CDR3 length: 13 amino acids. J lost 5 bases, V lost 4 bases, and 2 bases had no gene match. CDR1 and CDR2 (germline): MDHEN, SYDVKM. CDR3 coding DNA: TGTGCCAGCAGTTCAGGACAGGGGACTGAAGCTTTCTTT. It specifies CASSSGQGTEAFF.

The chain carries TRBV6-5 and TRBJ2-3; 7 bases line up with TRBD1. The junction had 12 bases not matched to a gene; V was cut back by 2 bases and J by 7 bases. The germline V gene encodes CDR1 MNHEY and CDR2 SVGAGI. CDR3 length: 16 amino acids. CDR3 DNA: TGTGCCAGCAGTTACGGGGCAGGGAGAGGGGGCCATACGCAGTATTTT. This sequence encodes CASSYGAGRGGHTQYF.

The J gene is TRBJ2-1, the V gene TRBV5-4, with TRBD2 matching over 12 bases. The CDR3 has 16 amino acids. With 4 bases clipped from V and 0 bases from J, the junction kept 2 bases outside the gene matches. Looked up from germline, CDR1 is SGHNT and CDR2 is YYREEE (reference sequence). The CDR3 coding sequence is TGTGCCAGCAGCCCGGGACTAGCGGGCTCCTACAATGAGCAGTTCTTC. It yields the protein CASSPGLAGSYNEQFF.

V is TRBV5-6 and J is TRBJ2-1, with D perhaps TRBD1 (5 bases). The V gene's germline CDR1 is SGHDT and CDR2 YYEEEE. CDR3 length: 18 residues. V lost 4 bases and J lost 0, with 20 bases in between. CDR3 coding DNA: TGTGCCAGCAGCCAAGAAGGATGGCAGGGAAGCTCCTACAATGAGCAGTTCTTC. It specifies CASSQEGWQGSSYNEQFF.